Below are 18 T cell receptor beta chains sequenced from a single sample in a study of shared clonotypes between healthy human individuals. The data were produced by immunoSEQ multiplex PCR, yet TCRdb's version contains in-frame clones alone and is incomplete. The sample contains some 500,000 clones, 95% to 96% of which appear only once. Sequencing was done on a sample of naive CD4+ T cells sorted from blood. The subset here: CD45RA+ positively selected. The receptors come from a woman in her thirties in good health.

The chain couples TRBV5-1 to TRBJ2-5, with D maybe TRBD2 (6 bases). The germline CDR1 and CDR2 sequences are SGHRS and YFSETQ. CDR3 length equals 15 residues. V lost 6 bases, J lost 6 bases, and 21 bases lay in between. This chain's CDR3 is CASTSAPGTDKTQYF. In DNA form, the CDR3 reads TGCGCCAGCACCTCTGCGCCGGGGACTGACAAGACCCAGTACTTC.

The chain couples TRBV6-5 to TRBJ1-1; D might be TRBD1 (6 bases). Trimming shortened V by 0 bases and J by 3 bases, and 14 bases separated the two germline ends. The CDR3 sequence is 16 residues long. From germline, CDR1 is MNHEY and CDR2 SVGAGI. For the CDR3, the DNA is TGTGCCAGCAGTTACTCGGGGGGCGCTGGGTACACTGAAGCTTTCTTT. It encodes CASSYSGGAGYTEAFF.

The chain joins TRBV9 to TRBJ1-2; TRBD1 is a possible D gene (5 bases). Germline assignment: CDR1 SGDLS and CDR2 YYNGEE. The V end lost 1 base, the J end lost 4 bases, and 20 bases lay between the germline ends. This CDR3 is built from 17 residues. In DNA form, the CDR3 reads TGTGCCAGCAGCGTAACTTGGGGACGGGTAGGAAGCTATGGCTACACCTTC. This translates into CASSVTWGRVGSYGYTF. Looking up the rest from reference TRBV9 and TRBJ1-2 gives the full variable domain: DSGVTQTPKHLITATGQRVTLRCSPRSGDLSVYWYQQSLDQGLQFLIQYYNGEERAKGNILERFSAQQFPDLHSELNLSSLELGDSALYFCASSVTWGRVGSYGYTFGSGTRLTVV.

The J gene is TRBJ2-5, the V gene TRBV7-9, with D possibly matching TRBD2 (5 bases). Germline-derived CDR1 and CDR2 are SEHNR and FQNEAQ (reference sequence). Trimming removed 5 bases from V and 2 bases from J, with 12 bases in between. This CDR3 has 14 amino acids. CDR3 sequence: CASSPHRGQETQYF. CDR3 coding DNA: TGTGCCAGCAGCCCCCACCGGGGTCAAGAGACCCAGTACTTC.

This clone was seen a single time. The chain is built from TRBV4-1 and TRBJ2-1; no firm D call. The germline V gene has CDR1 MGHRA and CDR2 YSYEKL. The CDR3 is made up of 18 amino acids. Trimming shortened V by 4 bases and J by 0 bases, and 19 bases separated the two germline ends. CDR3 protein: CASSRPEYAVSSYNEQFF. Here the CDR3 DNA reads TGCGCCAGCAGCCGTCCCGAATATGCGGTGAGCTCCTACAATGAGCAGTTCTTC.

Concerning this clone itself: The junction and the germline gene differ at one end; a read error may be behind it. The V call is TRBV7-9, the J call TRBJ2-3, with TRBD1 as a possible D gene (6 bases). CDR3 length: 15 residues. Germline values: CDR1 SEHNR, CDR2 FQNEAQ (reference sequence). CDR3 residues: CASLQGLSGTDTQYF. CDR3 nucleotides: TGTGCCAGCCTACAGGGTTTATCTGGCACCGATACGCAGTATTTT. The entire variable domain, with the rest obtained from reference TRBV7-9 and TRBJ2-3, is as follows: DTGVSQNPRHKITKRGQNVTFRCDPISEHNRLYWYRQTLGQGPEFLTYFQNEAQLEKSRLLSDRFSAERPKGSFSTLEIQRTEQGDSAMYLCASLQGLSGTDTQYFGPGTRLTVL.

The chain carries TRBV28 and TRBJ2-5, with D unresolved. The J call may be faulty, since TRBJ2-7 better matches the DNA end. The CDR3 totals 14 residues. The germline V gene encodes CDR1 MDHEN and CDR2 SYDVKM. The chain's CDR3 is CASSLPTGTYEQYF. CDR3 in DNA: TGTGCCAGCAGTCTCCCGACTGGAACCTACGAGCAGTACTTC.

V is TRBV28 and J is TRBJ2-3; 7 bases match TRBD2. Germline CDR1 and CDR2: MDHEN and SYDVKM. The CDR3 is made up of 17 amino acids. V trimming: 6 bases; J trimming: 0 bases; junction bases outside the gene matches: 12. The CDR3 DNA is TGTGCCAGCAGGGGCCTTTGGGGAGCGGGAAGCACAGATACGCAGTATTTT. This translates into CASRGLWGAGSTDTQYF.

V usage is TRBV5-1 and J usage is TRBJ2-1, with D possibly matching TRBD2 (5 bases). The CDR3 is made up of 15 amino acids. Trimming removed 3 bases at V and 8 bases at J, with 18 bases between. Germline assignment: CDR1 SGHRS and CDR2 YFSETQ. CDR3 DNA: TGCGCCAGCAGCTCGAGTCCCCAAAGAGCGGATGAGCAGTTCTTC. It yields the protein CASSSSPQRADEQFF.

This chain connects TRBV25-1 to TRBJ2-7; the match to TRBD2 covers 10 bases. The CDR3 is 14 amino acids. The J segment lost 2 bases and the V segment lost 5 bases, leaving 3 bases of the junction unmatched. CDR1 and CDR2 (germline): MGHDK, SYGVNS. DNA for the CDR3: TGTGCCAGCAGTCGGACTAGCGGTCCCTACGAGCAGTACTTC. This codes for CASSRTSGPYEQYF.

V is TRBV19 and J is TRBJ2-1, with TRBD1 matching over 9 bases. The CDR3 covers 16 residues. Germline CDR1 reads LNHDA; CDR2 reads SQIVND (reference sequence). V trimming: 5 bases; J trimming: 1 base; junction bases outside the gene matches: 6. The CDR3 DNA sequence: TGTGCCAGTAGTTCTTCTGGGACAGGGTCCTACAATGAGCAGTTCTTC. It encodes CASSSSGTGSYNEQFF.

The chain employs TRBV4-1 and TRBJ2-7; D is ambiguous. This CDR3 has 14 residues. Deletions cut 0 bases from V and 2 bases from J, with 8 bases between. Germline CDR1 is MGHRA and CDR2 is YSYEKL. The CDR3 spells CASSQEVQPYEQYF. The CDR3 DNA follows: TGCGCCAGCAGCCAAGAAGTGCAGCCCTACGAGCAGTACTTC.

The rearrangement joins TRBV4-1 to TRBJ1-1; D is ambiguous. V was pared by 7 bases and J by 1 base, with 16 bases between. The length of the CDR3 is 15 residues. Germline CDR1 and CDR2: MGHRA and YSYEKL. The CDR3 region has the DNA TGCGCCAGCAACCCTCCGGGCCGCAAGAACACTGAAGCTTTCTTT. This translates into CASNPPGRKNTEAFF.

The V gene is TRBV7-9, the J gene TRBJ2-5, with D possibly being TRBD2 (7 bases). The V and J ends lost 5 bases and 5 bases respectively, with 21 bases between them. Per germline, CDR1 SEHNR and CDR2 FQNEAQ (reference sequence). The CDR3 extends over 16 amino acids. The CDR3 spells CASSLTLTGGQETQYF. The CDR3 region has the DNA TGTGCCAGCAGCCTCACCTTGACCGGGGGGCAGGAGACCCAGTACTTC.

The V and J genes are TRBV19 and TRBJ2-1; no reliable D call. Trimming pared 6 bases from V and 5 bases from J, leaving 14 bases between. CDR3 length equals 14 residues. Germline CDR1 reads LNHDA; CDR2 reads SQIVND (reference sequence). CDR3 DNA sequence: TGTGCCAGTAGCCTCAATTCAGAGAACAATGAGCAGTTCTTC. Residues: CASSLNSENNEQFF.

The gene calls are TRBV2 and TRBJ2-7; possibly TRBD1 for D (5 bases). The V gene lost 2 bases and the J gene lost 6 bases, with 17 bases spanning the gap. Per the germline V gene, CDR1 is SNHLY and CDR2 is FYNNEI. The CDR3 contains 15 residues. CDR3 residues: CASSELAGIRSEQYF. CDR3 bases: TGTGCCAGCAGTGAACTGGCAGGGATTCGTTCCGAGCAGTACTTC.

This chain joins TRBV5-1 and TRBJ1-2, with no clear D. Germline V gives CDR1 SGHRS, CDR2 YFSETQ. This CDR3 region has 15 residues. V shed 1 base and J shed 2 bases, with 12 bases lying between them. The CDR3 region has the DNA TGCGCCAGCAGCTTGCTGCCCGGCGGGAACTATGGCTACACCTTC. This sequence encodes CASSLLPGGNYGYTF.

Remarks on this clone: The same CDR3 arises from other DNA sequences in this sample as well. The genes are TRBV5-1 and TRBJ1-2, with a tentative D call TRBD1 (5 bases). The CDR3 is 14 residues long. Trimming took 3 bases from V and 5 from J, leaving 14 bases between them. Germline V gene lookup returns CDR1 SGHRS and CDR2 YFSETQ. In DNA form, the CDR3 reads TGCGCCAGCAGCTCTGGACAAGGGGAGTATGGCTACACCTTC. Amino acids: CASSSGQGEYGYTF.